This T cell receptor (beta chain) emerged from a study of a mutant IDH1 vaccine in newly diagnosed glioma. Overall study context: Patients got their first vaccination 4-6 weeks after radiotherapy alone, or with temozolomide cycles. Patients arrived already treated with radiotherapy, temozolomide, or both, most having had both. V12 took place at week 35, and V13 at week 47.

On this clone itself: The antigen is undetermined.

TCRdb's table, derived via immunoSEQ multiplex PCR, lists solely in-frame clones and lacks some. Of some 66,000 clones in the sample, around 80% were seen once. The time point here: week 35, safety follow-up. Every vaccine dose comprised 300 ug of mutant IDH1 20-mer peptide plus topical imiquimod. Regarding the study as a whole: Pseudoprogression seemed unlinked to shifts in top peripheral T cell clonotypes.

This CDR3 contains 15 residues. The trim removed 5 bases at V and 2 bases at J, leaving 6 bases unmatched. The germline V gene has CDR1 MNHEY and CDR2 SVGAGI. This sample comprised PBMCs, obtained from a glioma patient whose treatment included an IDH1 peptide vaccine. This receptor was obtained from a man aged 25 to 40 with glioma. This chain connects TRBV6-5 to TRBJ2-1, with TRBD1 matching 7 bases. CDR3 sequence reads: CASSRQGQTYNEQFF. CDR3 bases: TGTGCCAGCAGTCGACAGGGACAAACCTACAATGAGCAGTTCTTC.